Here is one T cell receptor beta chain with its context. The sample is drawn from a study of blood T cell repertoires in COVID-19. The overall study: PBMCs, B-cell-depleted T cells, or T cells were the source of the cDNA or gDNA that made up the material.

TCRdb keeps only in-frame clones here, not all; method: immunoSEQ multiplex PCR. The table lists about 310,000 clones, roughly 90% of them singletons. There are 14 residues in the CDR3. J lost 4 bases, V lost 3 bases, and 3 bases had no gene match. Germline V gene lookup returns CDR1 KGHSH and CDR2 LQKENI. The sequenced sample was peripheral blood. The sequence derives from a man aged 18 to 30 with active or convalescent COVID-19. The genes are TRBV18 and TRBJ2-3; 8 bases are a match to TRBD1. The CDR3, as DNA: TGTGCCAGCTCACCGGACAGGGACTCAGATACGCAGTATTTT. Protein product: CASSPDRDSDTQYF.